These 12 T cell receptor beta chains originate from one sample sequenced in a study of blood T cell repertoires in COVID-19. The protocol was immunoSEQ multiplex PCR, while the TCRdb copy is restricted to in-frame clones and leaves out a portion. This repertoire shows 200,000 to 250,000 clones, over 75% found once; its top ten account for about 3.5%. Sequences were obtained from PBMCs or T cells enriched from blood (not recorded which). These receptors were taken from a woman in her twenties or thirties who had been exposed to COVID-19.

This chain's CDR3 is CASGDSSSYNSPLHF. The CDR3 DNA reads TGTGCCAGCGGGGACAGCAGCTCCTATAATTCACCCCTCCACTTT. The V gene is TRBV6-5, the J gene TRBJ1-6; 7 bases map to TRBD1. Germline CDR1 reads MNHEY; CDR2 reads SVGAGI. The CDR3 runs to 15 residues. V lost 8 bases, J lost 0 bases, and 4 bases stayed unmatched.

The rearrangement uses TRBV19 and TRBJ1-5; a possible D gene is TRBD1 (6 bases). The ends were cut back, 3 bases at V and 4 bases at J, with 13 bases in the middle. This CDR3 is 15 amino acids long. CDR1 and CDR2 from the germline V gene are LNHDA and SQIVND (reference sequence). This chain's CDR3 is CASSIRGGTNQPQHF. CDR3 DNA sequence: TGTGCCAGTAGTATCCGAGGGGGAACAAATCAGCCCCAGCATTTT.

J is TRBJ2-6 and V is TRBV30; unclear D gene. Germline values: CDR1 GTSNPN, CDR2 SVGIG (reference sequence). The CDR3 loop spans 13 amino acids. Trimming took off 3 bases at V and 4 bases at J, with 7 bases between the two ends. CDR3 in DNA: TGTGCCTGGAGCGAGTACGGGGCCAACGTCCTGACTTTC. Encoded protein: CAWSEYGANVLTF.

CDR3 residues: CAASETGRPEAFF. The CDR3 DNA is TGTGCCGCCTCCGAGACAGGGCGTCCTGAAGCTTTCTTT. The V gene is TRBV10-3, the J gene TRBJ1-1, with 7 nucleotides matching TRBD1. The CDR3 totals 13 residues. The germline gives CDR1 ENHRY, CDR2 SYGVKD. J was trimmed by 6 bases and V by 11 bases; bases with no gene match: 12.

The chain carries TRBV7-9 and TRBJ1-1; no reliable D call. V was shortened by 1 base and J by 1 base, with 10 bases between the two germline ends. The CDR3 runs to 15 residues. Germline V gene lookup returns CDR1 SEHNR and CDR2 FQNEAQ (reference sequence). The chain's CDR3 is CASSLVGRPNTEAFF. The CDR3 region has the DNA TGTGCCAGCAGCTTAGTTGGCAGGCCGAACACTGAAGCTTTCTTT. The full variable domain, its missing parts supplied by reference TRBV7-9 and TRBJ1-1, is DTGVSQNPRHKITKRGQNVTFRCDPISEHNRLYWYRQTLGQGPEFLTYFQNEAQLEKSRLLSDRFSAERPKGSFSTLEIQRTEQGDSAMYLCASSLVGRPNTEAFFGQGTRLTVV.

This chain uses TRBV7-9 with TRBJ2-1; 15 bases are shared with TRBD2. Germline assignment: CDR1 SEHNR and CDR2 FQNEAQ (reference sequence). This CDR3 is built from 16 residues. V dropped 5 bases and J dropped 7; count of bases not matched to a gene: 6. The DNA for the CDR3 is TGTGCCAGCAGCACAGGGACTAGCGGGAGGCTTAATGAGCAGTTCTTC. As protein: CASSTGTSGRLNEQFF.

The rearrangement uses TRBV6-2 or TRBV6-3 and TRBJ1-2; D is undetermined. The CDR3 contains 14 residues. Looked up from germline, CDR1 is MNHEY and CDR2 is SVGEGT. V was cut by 3 bases and J by 4 bases, with 12 bases left in between. The CDR3 loop is CASSYSGPFYGYTF. The CDR3 DNA sequence: TGTGCCAGCAGTTATAGCGGCCCCTTCTATGGCTACACCTTC.

The chain employs TRBV14 and TRBJ2-2; the D gene is possibly TRBD2 (6 bases). V lost 3 bases to trimming and J lost 4 bases, with 15 bases between them. The CDR3 is 16 amino acids. The germline gives CDR1 SGHDN, CDR2 FVKESK. The CDR3 DNA sequence: TGTGCCAGCAGCCAGAGGGGCCCAGCGGGCACCGGGGAGCTGTTTTTT. Translated, it gives CASSQRGPAGTGELFF. Based on the CDR3 plus reference TRBV14 and TRBJ2-2, the full variable domain is EAGVTQFPSHSVIEKGQTVTLRCDPISGHDNLYWYRRVMGKEIKFLLHFVKESKQDESGMPNNRFLAERTGGTYSTLKVQPAELEDSGVYFCASSQRGPAGTGELFFGEGSRLTVL.

This clone has more than one count but fewer than ten. The gene calls are TRBV2 and TRBJ2-5, with 9 bases identical to TRBD2. CDR1 and CDR2 (germline): SNHLY, FYNNEI. The V gene end was trimmed by 3 bases and the J gene end by 4 bases; junction bases not matched to a gene: 0. The CDR3 runs to 13 residues. Here the CDR3 DNA reads TGTGCCAGCAGTGAGCGGGAGGGAGAGACCCAGTACTTC. Encoded protein: CASSEREGETQYF.

The V call is TRBV19, the J call TRBJ2-3, with 10 bases fitting TRBD2. V shed 3 bases, J shed 7 bases, and the junction held 10 bases outside the gene matches. The germline V gene encodes CDR1 LNHDA and CDR2 SQIVND (reference sequence). There are 16 residues in the CDR3. The CDR3 region is CASSMVASGSLNTQYF. The CDR3 DNA follows: TGTGCCAGTAGTATGGTGGCTAGCGGGAGCCTAAATACGCAGTATTTT.

This chain connects TRBV5-6 to TRBJ1-1; D unresolved. Looked up from germline, CDR1 is SGHDT and CDR2 is YYEEEE. The CDR3 has 15 amino acids. V was shortened by 6 bases and J by 2 bases, with 17 bases between the two germline ends. In nucleotides, the CDR3 is TGTGCCAGCAACCAAAGGAGGCGTTACAACACTGAAGCTTTCTTT. It codes for CASNQRRRYNTEAFF.

The chain uses TRBV6-5 and TRBJ2-2; 8 bases are a match to TRBD2. The germline CDR1 and CDR2 sequences are MNHEY and SVGAGI. This CDR3 has 15 residues. The V gene end was trimmed by 7 bases and the J gene end by 1 base; junction bases not matched to a gene: 5. The CDR3 region has the DNA TGTGCCAGCACCACCGGGAGGGAGAACACCGGGGAGCTGTTTTTT. Translated: CASTTGRENTGELFF.